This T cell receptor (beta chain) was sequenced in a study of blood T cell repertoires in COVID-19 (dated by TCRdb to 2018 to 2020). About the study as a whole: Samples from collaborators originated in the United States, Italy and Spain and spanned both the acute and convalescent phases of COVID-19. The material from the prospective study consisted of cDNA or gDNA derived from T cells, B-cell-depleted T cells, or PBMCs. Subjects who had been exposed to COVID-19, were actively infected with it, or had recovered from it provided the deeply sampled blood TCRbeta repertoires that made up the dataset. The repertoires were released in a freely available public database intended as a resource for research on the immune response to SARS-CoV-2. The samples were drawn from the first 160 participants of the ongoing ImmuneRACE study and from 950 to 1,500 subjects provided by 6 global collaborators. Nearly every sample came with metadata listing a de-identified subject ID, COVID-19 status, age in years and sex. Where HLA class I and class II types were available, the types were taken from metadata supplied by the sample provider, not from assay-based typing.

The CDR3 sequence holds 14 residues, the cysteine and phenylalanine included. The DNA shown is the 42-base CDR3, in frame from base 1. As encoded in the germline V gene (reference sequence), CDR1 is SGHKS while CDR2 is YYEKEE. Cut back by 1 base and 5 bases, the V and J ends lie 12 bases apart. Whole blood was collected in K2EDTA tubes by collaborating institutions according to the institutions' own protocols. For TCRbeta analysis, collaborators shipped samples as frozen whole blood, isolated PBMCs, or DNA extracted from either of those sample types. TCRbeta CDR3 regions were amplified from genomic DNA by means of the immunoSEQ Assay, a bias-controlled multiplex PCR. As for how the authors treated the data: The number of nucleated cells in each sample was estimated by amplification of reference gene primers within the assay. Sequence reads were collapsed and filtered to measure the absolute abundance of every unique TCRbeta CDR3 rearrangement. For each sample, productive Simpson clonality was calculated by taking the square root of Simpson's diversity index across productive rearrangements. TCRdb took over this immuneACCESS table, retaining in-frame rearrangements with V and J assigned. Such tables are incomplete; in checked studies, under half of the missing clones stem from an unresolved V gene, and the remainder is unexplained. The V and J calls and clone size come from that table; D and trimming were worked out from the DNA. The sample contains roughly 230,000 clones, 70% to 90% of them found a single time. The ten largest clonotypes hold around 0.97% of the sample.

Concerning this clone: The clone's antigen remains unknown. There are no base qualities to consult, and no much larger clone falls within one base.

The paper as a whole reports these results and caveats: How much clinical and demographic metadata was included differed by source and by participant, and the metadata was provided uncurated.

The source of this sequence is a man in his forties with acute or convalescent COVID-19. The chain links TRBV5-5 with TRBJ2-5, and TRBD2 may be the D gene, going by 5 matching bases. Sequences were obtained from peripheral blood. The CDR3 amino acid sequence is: CASSLSGVDETQYF. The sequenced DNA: TGTGCCAGCAGCTTGTCCGGGGTGGACGAGACCCAGTACTTC.